This TCR beta chain was captured by sequencing in a study of cytotoxic CD8 clonotypes in ibrutinib-treated CLL (dated by TCRdb to 2020 to 2023). General notes on the study: In this cohort, around 15 patients were treatment-naive and approximately twelve were relapsed/refractory, while some 18 had unmutated IGHV. Responses were partial in 24 patients and complete in 2; after median approximately 5.5 years follow-up, some 15 stayed in remission and about 12 progressed. Samples at response were collected after a median of 12 months of treatment, with a range of roughly 6 to 36 months. Samples averaged approximately 260,000 productive templates and tens of thousands of productive rearrangements. Longitudinal samples were obtainable from 26 of the 86 participants in the trial. Cryopreserved peripheral blood mononuclear cells were obtained prior to treatment, at the time of response, and at either disease progression or sustained remission. Every remission and progressive disease sample was obtained while ibrutinib was still being received by the patients. The paper as a whole reports these results and caveats: Clonality rose at ibrutinib response, remained stable during sustained remission, and dropped back toward baseline at progression. Baseline clonality was found to be higher than that of age-matched healthy donors and was strongly correlated with circulating CD8+ T-cell counts. Public clonotypes were rare and either shrank or stayed stable during treatment, and the rise in clonality at ibrutinib response reflected expansion of private clonotypes. Lymph node repertoires were not examined, and the timing of sampling was not matched between patients in sustained remission and those whose disease progressed.

Taken with the paper, the label for time point translates to: roughly 12 months on ibrutinib. For TCR beta library preparation, approximately 1.8 micrograms of genomic DNA was extracted from cryopreserved PBMCs. Longitudinal blood samples from CLL patients receiving ibrutinib monotherapy were subjected to high-throughput TCR beta sequencing. Patients were enrolled in a phase 2 open-label single-center ibrutinib monotherapy trial. Regarding this clone: Its recognized antigen is unknown. One base away there is no much larger clone; base qualities are not given.

A MiSeq instrument was used for deep resolution sequencing, which targeted depths ranging from 1 in 1 million up to 1 in 200,000 T cells, with coverage averaging 10x for each clonotype. The immunoSEQ hsTCRB Kit was used to generate TCR beta libraries. The study's processing was this. ImmunoSEQ Data Assistant and ImmunoSEQ Analyzer were used for data analysis, and V, D and J genes were assigned according to IMGT definitions. Clonality, with values ranging from 0 to 1, was calculated as one minus the normalized Shannon entropy of productive rearrangement frequencies. Only overrepresented clonotypes making up at least 0.05% of each patient's repertoire were included in the public clonotype analysis. Approximately 12 repertoires from age-matched healthy donors, obtained from immuneACCESS, served as clonality controls. TCRdb limited this immuneACCESS table to in-frame rearrangements with V and J called. A share of clones is missing; checked studies link under half to unresolved V genes, and the rest is unexplained. The V and J calls and clone size were taken over from that table, and D and trimming were inferred from the DNA. This sample holds around 200,000 clones; just under 80% were observed only once. Of the sample, 9.5% to 12% is held by the ten largest clones.

Here the sequenced sample was PBMCs, taken after 12 months of ibrutinib treatment. The TCR was taken from a human donor with chronic lymphocytic leukemia.

In nucleotide form, the sequence is TGTGCCAGCAGGTACGCGGCCTACGAGCAGTACTTC. The translation is CASRYAAYEQYF. This receptor chain uses TRBV2 and TRBJ2-7; the D gene lacks a confident call. Inclusive of the bounding cysteine and phenylalanine, the CDR3 is 12 residues long. This entry keeps only the CDR3 DNA: 36 bases, framed from base 1. CDR1 SNHLY and CDR2 FYNNEI were looked up in the germline V gene. V and J lose 6 bases and 2 bases, and a span of 8 bases separates them.